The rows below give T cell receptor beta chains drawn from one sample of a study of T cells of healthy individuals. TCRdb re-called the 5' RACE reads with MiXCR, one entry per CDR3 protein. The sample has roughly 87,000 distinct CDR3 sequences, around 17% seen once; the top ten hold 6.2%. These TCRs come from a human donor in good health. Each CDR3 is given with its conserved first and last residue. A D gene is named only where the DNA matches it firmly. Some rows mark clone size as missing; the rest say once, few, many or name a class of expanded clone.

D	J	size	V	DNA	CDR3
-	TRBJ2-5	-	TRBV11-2	TGTGCCAGCAGCTTAATAGCGGTGGAGACCCAGTACTTC	CASSLIAVETQYF
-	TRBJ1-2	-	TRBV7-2	TGTGCCAGCAGCTTGGTTGACAGTTCGTGGGGCTACACCTTC	CASSLVDSSWGYTF
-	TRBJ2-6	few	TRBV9	TGTGCCAGCAGCGAGCCCCAGGGGATCGGGGCCAACGTCCTGACTTTC	CASSEPQGIGANVLTF
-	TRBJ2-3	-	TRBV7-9	TGTGCCAGCAGCTTAGCTTCAGCCGCAGATACGCAGTATTTT	CASSLASAADTQYF
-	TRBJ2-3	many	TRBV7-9	TGTGCCAGCAGCTTAGTCCCCGGGGTAGATACGCAGTATTTT	CASSLVPGVDTQYF
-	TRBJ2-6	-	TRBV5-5	TGTGCCAGCAGCTTCCACGCAAGACTTCGCTCTGGGGCCAACGTCCTGACTTTC	CASSFHARLRSGANVLTF
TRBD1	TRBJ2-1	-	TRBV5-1	TGCGCCAGCAGCCACCCGGGACAGGGTTGGTCCAATGAGCAGTTCTTC	CASSHPGQGWSNEQFF
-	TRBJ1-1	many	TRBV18	TGTGCCAGCTCACGTTTTGTAGCCGGTAGCGCTGAAGCTTTCTTT	CASSRFVAGSAEAFF
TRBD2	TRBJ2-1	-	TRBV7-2	TGTGCCAGCAGCCCAGGGACTAACAGAGTAGTGGGGGAGCAGTTCTTC	CASSPGTNRVVGEQFF
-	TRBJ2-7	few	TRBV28	TGTGCCAGCAGTTTCGCAGGGTGGCAGTACTTC	CASSFAGWQYF
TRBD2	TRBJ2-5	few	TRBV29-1	TGCAGCGTCGGACTAGCCGCGGGAGAGACCCAGTACTTC	CSVGLAAGETQYF
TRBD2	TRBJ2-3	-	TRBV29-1	TGCAGCGTGAGCGGGGGGAACGACTACACAGATACGCAGTATTTT	CSVSGGNDYTDTQYF
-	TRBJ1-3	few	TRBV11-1	TGTGCCAGCACGGACCCTGCGGGAAACACCATATATTTT	CASTDPAGNTIYF
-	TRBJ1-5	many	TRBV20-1	TGCAGTGCTAGCCTCCGAAATCAGCCCCAGCATTTT	CSASLRNQPQHF
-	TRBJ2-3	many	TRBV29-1	TGCAGCGTGGGACCCAGGGGACCCACAGATACGCAGTATTTT	CSVGPRGPTDTQYF
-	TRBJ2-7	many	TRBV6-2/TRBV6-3	TGTGCCAGCAGTTACCCGGTAAGCGAGCAGTACTTC	CASSYPVSEQYF
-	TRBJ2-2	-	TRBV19	TGTGCCAGTAGTCTTAAGTTTGGAGGAGGAACCGGGGAGCTGTTTTTT	CASSLKFGGGTGELFF
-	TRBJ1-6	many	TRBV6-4	TGTGCCAGCAGCCCGGACTTTAATTCACCCCTCCACTTT	CASSPDFNSPLHF
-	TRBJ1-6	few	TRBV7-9	TGTGCCCTTGGGGGCGAGTTAAATTCACCCCTCCACTTT	CALGGELNSPLHF
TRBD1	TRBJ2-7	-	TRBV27	TGTGCCAGCAGCTTTACCCAGGGGGCCTACGAGCAGTACTTC	CASSFTQGAYEQYF
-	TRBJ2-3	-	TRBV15	TGTGCCACCAGAGAGGGGATCACAGATACGCAGTATTTT	CATREGITDTQYF
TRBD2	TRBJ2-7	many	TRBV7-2	TGTGCCAGCAGCTTAAGCGGGATGAGCTCCTACGAGCAGTACTTC	CASSLSGMSSYEQYF
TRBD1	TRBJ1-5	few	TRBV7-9	TGTGCCAGCAGCCGACAGGGTCTGGAGCCCCAGCATTTT	CASSRQGLEPQHF
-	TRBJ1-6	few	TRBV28	TGTGCCAGCAGTTCCCTCCCCCCGGGACAAACACCCCTCCACTTT	CASSSLPPGQTPLHF
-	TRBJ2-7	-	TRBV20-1	TGCAGTGCCCTTGAAAGGACCACCTTAGCCGAGCAGTACTTC	CSALERTTLAEQYF
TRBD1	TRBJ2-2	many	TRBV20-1	TGCAGTGCTGCTCCTAGACAGGGAAACACCGGGGAGCTGTTTTTT	CSAAPRQGNTGELFF
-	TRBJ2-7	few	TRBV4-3	TGCGCCAGCAGCCAAGATCTTCGACTAGGAAACTACGAGCAGTACTTC	CASSQDLRLGNYEQYF
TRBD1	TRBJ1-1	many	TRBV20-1	TGCAGTGCTCACCCAGGGGGCGAATACACTGAAGCTTTCTTT	CSAHPGGEYTEAFF
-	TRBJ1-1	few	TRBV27	TGTGCCAGCAGACCCCCGGACAGATACACTGAAGCTTTCTTT	CASRPPDRYTEAFF
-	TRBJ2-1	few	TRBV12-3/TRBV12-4	TGTGCCAGCAGTTTCGAGCGTAGCTCCTACAATGAGCAGTTCTTC	CASSFERSSYNEQFF
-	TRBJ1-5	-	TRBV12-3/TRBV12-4	TGTGCCAGCTGTCAGGGGTACAGAAATCAGCCCCAGCATTTT	CASCQGYRNQPQHF
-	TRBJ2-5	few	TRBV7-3	TGTGCCAGCAGCTTAACAGGGGGAAGCCTCCAAGAGACCCAGTACTTC	CASSLTGGSLQETQYF
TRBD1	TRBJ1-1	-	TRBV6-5	TGTGCCAGCATCCCCCTCCCGAGACAGGGGGCCAACACTGAAGCTTTCTTT	CASIPLPRQGANTEAFF
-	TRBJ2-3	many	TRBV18	TGTGCCAGCACCAGCGGAGCGGAGGATACGCAGTATTTT	CASTSGAEDTQYF
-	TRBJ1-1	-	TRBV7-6	TGTGCCAGCAGCTCTCAGACAGCGAACACTGAAGCTTTCTTT	CASSSQTANTEAFF
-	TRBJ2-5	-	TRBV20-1	TGCAGTGCTACCTACAGGGTACAAGAGACCCAGTACTTC	CSATYRVQETQYF
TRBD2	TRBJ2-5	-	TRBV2	TGTGCCAGCAGTGGGGGCGGGGGTCCAGAGACCCAGTACTTC	CASSGGGGPETQYF
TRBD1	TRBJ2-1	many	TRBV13	TGTGCCAGCAGCGTACCACAGGGGGCATCGATGCTGGGTGAGCAGTTCTTC	CASSVPQGASMLGEQFF
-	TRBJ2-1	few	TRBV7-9	TGTGCCAGCAGCCAGGGGGGGCTCTCTGAGCAGTTCTTC	CASSQGGLSEQFF
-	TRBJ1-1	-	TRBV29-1	TGCAGCGCCAGGGAAACTGAAGCTTTCTTT	CSARETEAFF
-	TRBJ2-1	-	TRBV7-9	TGTGCCAGCAGCAGCGTGCGTTTGGGACTCTCTACGGGTGAGCAGTTCTTC	CASSSVRLGLSTGEQFF
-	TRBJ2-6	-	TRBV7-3	TGTGCCAGCAGCTTGGACAGTTTTGGTGGGGCCAACGTCCTGACTTTC	CASSLDSFGGANVLTF
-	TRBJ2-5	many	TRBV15	TGTGCCACCAGCAGGGTATCGGGACCAGGGGAAGAGACCCAGTACTTC	CATSRVSGPGEETQYF
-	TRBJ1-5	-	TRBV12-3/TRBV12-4	TGTGCCAGCAGTTTACGGTTTGATCAGCCCCAGCATTTT	CASSLRFDQPQHF
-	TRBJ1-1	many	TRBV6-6	TGTGCCAGCAGTTACCTCACCGGGCAGAACACTGAAGCTTTCTTT	CASSYLTGQNTEAFF
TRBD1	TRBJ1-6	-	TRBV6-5	TGTGCCAGCAGTCGGACAGGAGAAAATTCACCCCTCCACTTT	CASSRTGENSPLHF
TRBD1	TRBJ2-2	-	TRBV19	TGTGCCAGTAGTATCCTCGGGACAGAGAACACCGGGGAGCTGTTTTTT	CASSILGTENTGELFF
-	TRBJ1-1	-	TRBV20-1	TGCAGTGCTAGAGCCATCACTGAAGCTTTCTTT	CSARAITEAFF
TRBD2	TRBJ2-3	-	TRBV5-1	TGCGCCAGCAGCGACAGCGGGGAGAGCGGTACGCAGTATTTT	CASSDSGESGTQYF
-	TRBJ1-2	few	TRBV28	TGTGCCAGCAGTTTAGTCGTACATTTCACTGGCTACACCTTC	CASSLVVHFTGYTF